This T cell receptor beta chain was recovered during a study of blood T cell repertoires in COVID-19. V lost 1 base, J lost 6 bases, and 11 bases lay in between. Looked up from germline, CDR1 is SGHNT and CDR2 is YYREEE (reference sequence). The CDR3 covers 14 residues. Profiling relied on immunoSEQ multiplex PCR, and the TCRdb table lists in-frame clones only, not all of them. Here the sample spans about 140,000 clones, around 87% being singletons. The sequenced sample consisted of peripheral blood. The chain couples TRBV5-4 to TRBJ1-5; maybe TRBD1 (6 bases). This TCR was recovered from a human donor in a cohort sampled during active COVID-19. The CDR3 bases are TGTGCCAGCAGCTTGATGGGGGCAACTCAGCCCCAGCATTTT. Translated, it gives CASSLMGATQPQHF.